The present T cell receptor beta chain was sequenced within a study of T-cell memory formation after mild COVID-19. TCRdb recomputed calls from the 5' RACE reads with MiXCR, one row per CDR3 protein. The table shows 250,000 to 300,000 distinct CDR3 sequences, with roughly 15% occurring only once. The specimen sequenced was PBMCs or a T cell subset sorted from them (not recorded which). This receptor was identified in a man aged 18 to 29 who had mild COVID-19 (a few samples of this study predate the infection). Cell type and time point are not known.

The CDR3 region has the DNA TGTGCCAGCAGCTTAGCGGGCGGGGAGACTTTTAACGAGCAGTACTTC. This gives the protein CASSLAGGETFNEQYF. This chain connects TRBV7-9 to TRBJ2-7, with D tentatively TRBD2 (6 bases). Trimming took off 0 bases at V and 5 bases at J, with 17 bases between the two ends. The CDR3 is 16 residues long. Germline V gene lookup returns CDR1 SEHNR and CDR2 FQNEAQ (reference sequence).